This T cell receptor (beta chain) appears in the sequencing data of a study of metastatic and nonmetastatic thyroid tumors. Study context: Repertoire comparison spanned blood and tumor or nodule tissue of malignant and benign thyroid patients.

In the study's own analysis: The study built a papillary thyroid cancer distant-metastasis classifier from CDR3 differences across clinicopathological groups. With MiXCR, TCRdb reprocessed the PCR reads. In this record, the V and J calls reflect TCRdb's handling and not the investigators' own analysis. Here the sample spans some 93,000 clones, 10% to 15% being singletons. Patients underwent thyroid surgery, and none had received any treatment before it. The V end lost 1 base, the J end lost 4 bases, and 12 bases lay between the germline ends. The CDR3 contains 14 residues. Germline V lookup: CDR1 SGDLS, CDR2 YYNGEE. The table lists this clone with many counts. The target antigen is unknown. Whole-study results and caveats: Malignant tumors reportedly showed significantly higher TCR beta diversity than benign nodules in both blood and tumor.

Sample: blood. The sequence came from a female donor with papillary thyroid cancer or a benign thyroid nodule (not recorded which). Some clones in this sample may be carry-over from other donors' samples. The V call is TRBV9, the J call TRBJ2-7; D remains unclear. CDR3 residues: CASSVTGTDYEQYF. CDR3 nucleotides: TGTGCCAGCAGCGTAACTGGAACGGATTACGAGCAGTACTTC.